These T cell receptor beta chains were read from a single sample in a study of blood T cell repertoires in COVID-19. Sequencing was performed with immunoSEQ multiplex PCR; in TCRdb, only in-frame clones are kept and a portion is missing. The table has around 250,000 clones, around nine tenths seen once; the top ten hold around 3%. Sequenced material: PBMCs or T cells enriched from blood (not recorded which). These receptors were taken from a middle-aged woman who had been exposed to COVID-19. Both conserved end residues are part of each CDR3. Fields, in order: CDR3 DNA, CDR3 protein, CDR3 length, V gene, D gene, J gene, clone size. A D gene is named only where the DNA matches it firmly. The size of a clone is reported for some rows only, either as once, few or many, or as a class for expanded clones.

CDR3nt: TGTGCCAGCAGTAGACCGGGACTAGCTATAAGTGGGGAGCTGTTTTTT
CDR3aa: CASSRPGLAISGELFF
len: 16
v_gene: TRBV11-2
d_gene: TRBD2
j_gene: TRBJ2-2
abundance: .

CDR3nt: TGCAGCGTTGAAAGGGAATCACAGGTTGGGGAGCAGTACTTC
CDR3aa: CSVERESQVGEQYF
len: 14
v_gene: TRBV29-1
d_gene: .
j_gene: TRBJ2-7
abundance: .

CDR3nt: TGTGCCTGGATGACAGGGCCAGGGACAGATACGCAGTATTTT
CDR3aa: CAWMTGPGTDTQYF
len: 14
v_gene: TRBV30
d_gene: TRBD1
j_gene: TRBJ2-3
abundance: .

CDR3nt: TGTGCCACCAGTGCAGGGACACGACCCTACAATGAGCAGTTCTTC
CDR3aa: CATSAGTRPYNEQFF
len: 15
v_gene: TRBV24-1
d_gene: .
j_gene: TRBJ2-1
abundance: .

CDR3nt: TGCAGTGCTAAACACAACACTGAAGCTTTCTTT
CDR3aa: CSAKHNTEAFF
len: 11
v_gene: TRBV20-1
d_gene: .
j_gene: TRBJ1-1
abundance: few

CDR3nt: TGTGCCAGCAGCCAGACTAGCGGGGGGGGCCGCTACAATGAGCAGTTCTTC
CDR3aa: CASSQTSGGGRYNEQFF
len: 17
v_gene: TRBV3-1/TRBV3-2
d_gene: TRBD2
j_gene: TRBJ2-1
abundance: .

CDR3nt: TGTGCTAGTGGTTTCAGTGTCGGGACTGAAGCTTTCTTT
CDR3aa: CASGFSVGTEAFF
len: 13
v_gene: TRBV12-5
d_gene: .
j_gene: TRBJ1-1
abundance: .

CDR3nt: TGTGCCAGCAGCTTAGTAAGGGGGCGCGGGGAGACCCAGTACTTC
CDR3aa: CASSLVRGRGETQYF
len: 15
v_gene: TRBV7-2
d_gene: TRBD1
j_gene: TRBJ2-5
abundance: .

CDR3nt: TGTGCCAGCCGACCAGGGGGCGATCAGCCCCAGCATTTT
CDR3aa: CASRPGGDQPQHF
len: 13
v_gene: TRBV28
d_gene: TRBD1
j_gene: TRBJ1-5
abundance: .

CDR3nt: TGTGCCAGCAGCTTGTTCCTCACCGGGGAGCTGTTTTTT
CDR3aa: CASSLFLTGELFF
len: 13
v_gene: TRBV5-4
d_gene: .
j_gene: TRBJ2-2
abundance: .

CDR3nt: TGTGCCAGCAGTTCGGGGACAGGGGGCGCGGGGACTGAAGCTTTCTTT
CDR3aa: CASSSGTGGAGTEAFF
len: 16
v_gene: TRBV27
d_gene: TRBD1
j_gene: TRBJ1-1
abundance: .

CDR3nt: TGCGCCAGCAGCCAAGAACAGGGGACTAACTATGGCTACACCTTC
CDR3aa: CASSQEQGTNYGYTF
len: 15
v_gene: TRBV4-1
d_gene: TRBD1
j_gene: TRBJ1-2
abundance: .

CDR3nt: TGCGCCAGCAGCTTGGAGTTCTCCGGGACAGGGTTGAATGAGCAGTTCTTC
CDR3aa: CASSLEFSGTGLNEQFF
len: 17
v_gene: TRBV5-1
d_gene: TRBD1
j_gene: TRBJ2-1
abundance: .

CDR3nt: TGTGCCAGCAAGATTACTAGCGGGAGCGTCAATGAGCAGTTCTTC
CDR3aa: CASKITSGSVNEQFF
len: 15
v_gene: TRBV11-3
d_gene: TRBD2
j_gene: TRBJ2-1
abundance: .

CDR3nt: TGTGCCAGCAGTGACAGGGACAGGGGATCCTACGAGCAGTACTTC
CDR3aa: CASSDRDRGSYEQYF
len: 15
v_gene: TRBV6-4
d_gene: TRBD1
j_gene: TRBJ2-7
abundance: .

CDR3nt: TGTGCCAGCAGCCAAGGAATATGGAGGGAGCAGCCCCAGCATTTT
CDR3aa: CASSQGIWREQPQHF
len: 15
v_gene: TRBV3-1/TRBV3-2
d_gene: .
j_gene: TRBJ1-5
abundance: .

CDR3nt: TGCAGTGCTAGAGTTCAGGGGAAAGCTTTCTTT
CDR3aa: CSARVQGKAFF
len: 11
v_gene: TRBV20-1
d_gene: .
j_gene: TRBJ1-1
abundance: once

CDR3nt: TGTGCCAGCGGGACAGGGGGCGAGGCCCAGTACTTC
CDR3aa: CASGTGGEAQYF
len: 12
v_gene: TRBV9
d_gene: TRBD1
j_gene: TRBJ2-5
abundance: .

CDR3nt: TGTGCCAGCTCTCGGGAGGCCACAGATACGCAGTATTTT
CDR3aa: CASSREATDTQYF
len: 13
v_gene: TRBV6-4
d_gene: TRBD2
j_gene: TRBJ2-3
abundance: .

CDR3nt: TGTGCCAGCAGTTTTTTCAACGGTACCTACGAGCAGTACTTC
CDR3aa: CASSFFNGTYEQYF
len: 14
v_gene: TRBV28
d_gene: .
j_gene: TRBJ2-7
abundance: .

CDR3nt: TGTGCCAGCAGCCGCAAGGGGGGGGCAGCAGATACGCAGTATTTT
CDR3aa: CASSRKGGAADTQYF
len: 15
v_gene: TRBV7-3
d_gene: .
j_gene: TRBJ2-3
abundance: .

CDR3nt: TGCAGCGTGGACAGGCACCAGGGGAACACTGAAGCTTTCTTT
CDR3aa: CSVDRHQGNTEAFF
len: 14
v_gene: TRBV29-1
d_gene: TRBD1
j_gene: TRBJ1-1
abundance: .

CDR3nt: TGCGCCAGCAGGCTGGGGGGGCAAGCTTTCTTT
CDR3aa: CASRLGGQAFF
len: 11
v_gene: TRBV23-1
d_gene: .
j_gene: TRBJ1-1
abundance: .

CDR3nt: TGTGCCACCGGGACAGGCTATGGCTACACCTTC
CDR3aa: CATGTGYGYTF
len: 11
v_gene: TRBV19
d_gene: TRBD1
j_gene: TRBJ1-2
abundance: .

CDR3nt: TGTGCCAGCAGGACCCCGGGACAGGGCTACAATGAGCAGTTCTTC
CDR3aa: CASRTPGQGYNEQFF
len: 15
v_gene: TRBV7-2
d_gene: TRBD1
j_gene: TRBJ2-1
abundance: .

CDR3nt: TGTGCCAGCAGGGGAGGGACAGGGGGGTATGAAGCTTTCTTT
CDR3aa: CASRGGTGGYEAFF
len: 14
v_gene: TRBV28
d_gene: TRBD1
j_gene: TRBJ1-1
abundance: .

CDR3nt: TGTGCCAGTAGTACCTCAGAACTAACCTACGAGCAGTACTTC
CDR3aa: CASSTSELTYEQYF
len: 14
v_gene: TRBV19
d_gene: .
j_gene: TRBJ2-7
abundance: .

CDR3nt: TGTGCCAGCAGTTTATGGTTCGTAGGTGGGAGGACTGAAGCTTTCTTT
CDR3aa: CASSLWFVGGRTEAFF
len: 16
v_gene: TRBV28
d_gene: .
j_gene: TRBJ1-1
abundance: .

CDR3nt: TGTGCCAGCAGCTTGAGTCTGGCTGGGGCCAACGTCCTGACTTTC
CDR3aa: CASSLSLAGANVLTF
len: 15
v_gene: TRBV7-9
d_gene: .
j_gene: TRBJ2-6
abundance: .

CDR3nt: TGTGCCAGCAGTCTCCTGAGAAGACCAGGAAGTCCCTACGAGCAGTACTTC
CDR3aa: CASSLLRRPGSPYEQYF
len: 17
v_gene: TRBV6-6
d_gene: .
j_gene: TRBJ2-7
abundance: .